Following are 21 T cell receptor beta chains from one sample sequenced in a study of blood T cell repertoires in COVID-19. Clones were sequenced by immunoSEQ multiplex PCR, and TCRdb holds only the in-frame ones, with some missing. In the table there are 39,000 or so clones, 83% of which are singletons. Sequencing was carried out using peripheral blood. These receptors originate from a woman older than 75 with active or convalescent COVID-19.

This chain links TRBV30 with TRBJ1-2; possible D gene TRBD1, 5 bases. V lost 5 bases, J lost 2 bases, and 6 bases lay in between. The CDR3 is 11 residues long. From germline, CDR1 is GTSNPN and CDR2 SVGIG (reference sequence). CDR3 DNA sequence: TGTGCCTGGGACAGAAACTATGGCTACACCTTC. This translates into CAWDRNYGYTF.

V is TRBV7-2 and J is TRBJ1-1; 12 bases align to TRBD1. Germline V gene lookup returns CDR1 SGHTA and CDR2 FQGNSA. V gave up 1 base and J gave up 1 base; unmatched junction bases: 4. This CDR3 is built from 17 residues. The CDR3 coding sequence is TGTGCCAGCAGCTTAGAGGGACAGGGGGCTGGGAACACTGAAGCTTTCTTT. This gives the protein CASSLEGQGAGNTEAFF.

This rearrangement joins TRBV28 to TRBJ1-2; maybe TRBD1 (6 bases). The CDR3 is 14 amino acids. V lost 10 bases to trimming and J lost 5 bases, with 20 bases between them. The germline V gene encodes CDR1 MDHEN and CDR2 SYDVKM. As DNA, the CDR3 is TGTGCCACCGCCCTCCCCTGGGGGCTTTATGGCTACACCTTC. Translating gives CATALPWGLYGYTF.

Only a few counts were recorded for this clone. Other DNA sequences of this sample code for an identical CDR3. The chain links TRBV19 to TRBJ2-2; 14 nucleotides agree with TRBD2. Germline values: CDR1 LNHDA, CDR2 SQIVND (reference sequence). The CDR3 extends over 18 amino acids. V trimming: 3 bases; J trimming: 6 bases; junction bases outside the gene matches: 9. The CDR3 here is CASSIPPGLAGGAGELFF. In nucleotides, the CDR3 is TGTGCCAGTAGTATCCCCCCTGGACTAGCGGGAGGTGCCGGGGAGCTGTTTTTT.

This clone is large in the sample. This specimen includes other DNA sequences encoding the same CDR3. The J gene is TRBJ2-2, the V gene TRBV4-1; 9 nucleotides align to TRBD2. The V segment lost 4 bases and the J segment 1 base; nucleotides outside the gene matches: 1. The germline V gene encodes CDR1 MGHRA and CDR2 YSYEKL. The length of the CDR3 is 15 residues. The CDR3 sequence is CASSRLAENTGELFF. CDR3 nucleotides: TGCGCCAGCAGCCGACTAGCGGAGAACACCGGGGAGCTGTTTTTT.

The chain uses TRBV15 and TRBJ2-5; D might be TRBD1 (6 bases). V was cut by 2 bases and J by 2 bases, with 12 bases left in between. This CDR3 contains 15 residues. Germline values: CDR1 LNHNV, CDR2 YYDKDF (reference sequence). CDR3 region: CATSRRAGQQETQYF. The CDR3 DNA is TGTGCCACCAGCAGACGAGCTGGACAGCAAGAGACCCAGTACTTC.

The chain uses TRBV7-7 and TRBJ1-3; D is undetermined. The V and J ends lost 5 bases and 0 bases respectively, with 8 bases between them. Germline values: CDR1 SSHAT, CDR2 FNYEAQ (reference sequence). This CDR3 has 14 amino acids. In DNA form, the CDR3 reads TGTGCCAGCAGCCCGTCAGACTCTGGAAACACCATATATTTT. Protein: CASSPSDSGNTIYF.

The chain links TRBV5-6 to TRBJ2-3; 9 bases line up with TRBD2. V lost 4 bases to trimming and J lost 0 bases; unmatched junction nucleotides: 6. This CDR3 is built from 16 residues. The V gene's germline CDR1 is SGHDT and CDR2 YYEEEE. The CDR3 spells CASSHRTSASTDTQYF. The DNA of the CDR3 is TGTGCCAGCAGCCACCGGACTAGCGCTAGCACAGATACGCAGTATTTT.

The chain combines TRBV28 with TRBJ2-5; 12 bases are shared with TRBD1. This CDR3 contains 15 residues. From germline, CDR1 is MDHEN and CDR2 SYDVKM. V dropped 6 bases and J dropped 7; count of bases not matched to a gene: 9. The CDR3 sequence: CASRGTGGQGRTQYF. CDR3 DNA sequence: TGTGCCAGCAGAGGGACAGGGGGCCAGGGGCGGACCCAGTACTTC.

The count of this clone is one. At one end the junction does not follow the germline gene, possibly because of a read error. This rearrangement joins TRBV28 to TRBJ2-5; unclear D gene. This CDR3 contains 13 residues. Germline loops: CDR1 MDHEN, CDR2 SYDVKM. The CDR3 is CASSLSAETHPNF. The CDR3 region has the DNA TGTGCCAGCAGTTTGAGTGCGGAGACCCATCCTAACTTC.

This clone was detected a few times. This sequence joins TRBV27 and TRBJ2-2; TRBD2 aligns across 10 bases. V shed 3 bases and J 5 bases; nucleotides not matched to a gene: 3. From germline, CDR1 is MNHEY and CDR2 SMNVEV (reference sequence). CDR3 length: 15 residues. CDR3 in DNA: TGTGCCAGCAGTTTGCTAGCGGGAGTAACCGGGGAGCTGTTTTTT. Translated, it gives CASSLLAGVTGELFF.

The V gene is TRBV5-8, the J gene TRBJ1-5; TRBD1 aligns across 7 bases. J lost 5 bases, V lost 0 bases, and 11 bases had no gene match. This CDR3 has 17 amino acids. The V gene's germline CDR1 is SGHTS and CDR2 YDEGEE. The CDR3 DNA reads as TGTGCCAGCAGCTTGGTGACAGGGAGCTTCGGGCATCAGCCCCAGCATTTT. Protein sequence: CASSLVTGSFGHQPQHF.

CDR3 region: CASSLDGRLRNTEAFF. For the CDR3, the DNA is TGTGCCAGCAGCTTGGATGGCAGGCTGCGGAACACTGAAGCTTTCTTT. V gene TRBV5-4 combines with J gene TRBJ1-1; D unclear. CDR3 length equals 16 residues. Trimming took off 0 bases at V and 1 base at J, with 13 bases between the two ends. Germline V lookup: CDR1 SGHNT, CDR2 YYREEE (reference sequence).

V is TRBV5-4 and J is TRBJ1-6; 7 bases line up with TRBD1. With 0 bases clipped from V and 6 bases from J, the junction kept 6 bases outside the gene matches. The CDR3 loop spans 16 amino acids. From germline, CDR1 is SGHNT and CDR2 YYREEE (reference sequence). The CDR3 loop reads CASSLGPTGINSPLHF. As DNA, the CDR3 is TGTGCCAGCAGCTTGGGCCCGACAGGGATTAATTCACCCCTCCACTTT.

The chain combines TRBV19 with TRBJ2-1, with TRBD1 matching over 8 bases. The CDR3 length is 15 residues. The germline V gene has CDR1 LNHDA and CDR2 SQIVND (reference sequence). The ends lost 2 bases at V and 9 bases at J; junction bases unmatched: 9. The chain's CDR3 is CASSIWGRGQGEQFF. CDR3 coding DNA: TGTGCCAGTAGTATATGGGGTCGAGGACAGGGTGAGCAGTTCTTC. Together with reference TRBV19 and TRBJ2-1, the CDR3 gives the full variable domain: DGGITQSPKYLFRKEGQNVTLSCEQNLNHDAMYWYRQDPGQGLRLIYYSQIVNDFQKGDIAEGYSVSREKKESFPLTVTSAQKNPTAFYLCASSIWGRGQGEQFFGPGTRLTVL.

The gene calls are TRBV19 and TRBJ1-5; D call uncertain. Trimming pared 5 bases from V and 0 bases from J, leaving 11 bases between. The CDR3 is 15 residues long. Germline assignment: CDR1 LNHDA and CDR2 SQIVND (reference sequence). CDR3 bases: TGTGCCAGTAGTTTACCGGGATTTAGCAATCAGCCCCAGCATTTT. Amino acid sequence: CASSLPGFSNQPQHF.

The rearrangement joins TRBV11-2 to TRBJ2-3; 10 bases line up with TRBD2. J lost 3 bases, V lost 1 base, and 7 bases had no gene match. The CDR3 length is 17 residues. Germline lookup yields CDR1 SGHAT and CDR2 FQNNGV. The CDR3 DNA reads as TGTGCCAGCAGCTTAGTCGGGCTAGCGGGAGAAACAGATACGCAGTATTTT. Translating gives CASSLVGLAGETDTQYF.

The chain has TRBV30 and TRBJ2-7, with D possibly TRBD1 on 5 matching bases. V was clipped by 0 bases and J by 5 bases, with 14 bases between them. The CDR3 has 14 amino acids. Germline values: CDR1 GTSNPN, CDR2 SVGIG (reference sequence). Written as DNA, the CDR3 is TGTGCCTGGAGTGTAAGTGAGACAGTCAACGAGCAGTACTTC. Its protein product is CAWSVSETVNEQYF.

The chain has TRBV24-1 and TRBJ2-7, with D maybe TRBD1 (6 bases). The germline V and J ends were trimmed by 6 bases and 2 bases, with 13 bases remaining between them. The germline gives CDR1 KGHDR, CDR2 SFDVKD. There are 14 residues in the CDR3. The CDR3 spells CATSPNREPYEQYF. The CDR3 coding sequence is TGTGCCACCAGTCCCAACAGGGAACCCTACGAGCAGTACTTC.

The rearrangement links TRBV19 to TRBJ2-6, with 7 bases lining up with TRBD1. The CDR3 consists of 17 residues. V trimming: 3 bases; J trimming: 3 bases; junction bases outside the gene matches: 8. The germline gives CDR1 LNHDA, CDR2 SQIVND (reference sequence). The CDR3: CASSINPGQVGANVLTF. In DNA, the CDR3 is TGTGCCAGTAGTATTAACCCAGGACAGGTTGGGGCCAACGTCCTGACTTTC.

The CDR3 loop reads CASSHRDLTNEQYF. The CDR3 nucleotides read TGTGCCAGTAGCCACCGGGACTTGACTAACGAGCAGTACTTC. The chain recombines TRBV19 with TRBJ2-7, with D possibly being TRBD2 (6 bases). Between the trimmed V and J ends, which lost 6 bases and 5 bases, there was a span of 17 bases. CDR3 length equals 14 residues. Germline V CDR1 and CDR2: LNHDA, SQIVND (reference sequence). The full variable domain, in which reference TRBV19 and TRBJ2-7 provide the parts outside the CDR3, is DGGITQSPKYLFRKEGQNVTLSCEQNLNHDAMYWYRQDPGQGLRLIYYSQIVNDFQKGDIAEGYSVSREKKESFPLTVTSAQKNPTAFYLCASSHRDLTNEQYFGPGTRLTVT.